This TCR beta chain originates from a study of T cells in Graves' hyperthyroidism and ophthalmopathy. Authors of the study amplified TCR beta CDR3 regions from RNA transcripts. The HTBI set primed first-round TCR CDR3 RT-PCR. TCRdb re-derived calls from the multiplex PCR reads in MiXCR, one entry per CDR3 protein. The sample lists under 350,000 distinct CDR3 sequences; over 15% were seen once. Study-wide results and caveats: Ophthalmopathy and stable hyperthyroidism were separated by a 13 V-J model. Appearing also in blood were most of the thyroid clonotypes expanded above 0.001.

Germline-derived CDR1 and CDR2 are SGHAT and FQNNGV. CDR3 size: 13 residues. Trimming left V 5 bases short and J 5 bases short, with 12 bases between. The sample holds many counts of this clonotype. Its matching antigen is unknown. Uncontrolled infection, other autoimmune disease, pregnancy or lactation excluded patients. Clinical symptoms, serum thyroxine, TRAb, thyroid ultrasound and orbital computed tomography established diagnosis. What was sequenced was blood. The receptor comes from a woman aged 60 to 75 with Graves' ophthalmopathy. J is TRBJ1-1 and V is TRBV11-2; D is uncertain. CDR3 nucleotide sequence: TGTGCCAGCAGCCGGACGGTTGAAACTGAAGCTTTCTTT. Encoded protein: CASSRTVETEAFF.